These 26 T cell receptor beta chains share one sample of origin, sequenced in a study of early T cells in non-severe SARS-CoV-2 infection. Via MiXCR, TCRdb re-called the 5' RACE reads, giving one row per CDR3 protein. The repertoire holds roughly 55,000 distinct CDR3 sequences, with around a tenth as singletons. Sequencing was carried out using whole blood. The receptors shown here come from an adult who was a healthcare worker with PCR-confirmed SARS-CoV-2 infection or an uninfected control (not recorded which).

This clonotype was counted at least ten times. The V gene is TRBV6-1, the J gene TRBJ2-1; 8 bases fit TRBD1. In germline, CDR1 is MNHNS, CDR2 SASEGT. J gave up 5 bases and V 0 bases, and 6 bases lay outside the gene matches. CDR3 length: 16 amino acids. This CDR3 reads CASSEATGGYHNEQFF. The CDR3 nucleotides read TGTGCCAGCAGTGAAGCCACAGGGGGTTACCACAATGAGCAGTTCTTC.

This clonotype was counted ten times or more. The chain joins TRBV12-3 or TRBV12-4 to TRBJ1-2, with D perhaps matching TRBD1 (6 bases). The ends were cut back, 8 bases at V and 3 bases at J, with 13 bases in the middle. There are 13 residues in the CDR3. The CDR3 nucleotides read TGTGCCAGCGGTTGGGAGGGGGACTATGGCTACACCTTC. It is translated as CASGWEGDYGYTF.

A few counts support this clonotype. This sequence joins TRBV5-1 and TRBJ2-3; tentative D call: TRBD1 (6 bases). Germline loops: CDR1 SGHRS, CDR2 YFSETQ. V shed 0 bases and J shed 3 bases, with 8 bases lying between them. This CDR3 has 14 amino acids. The CDR3 DNA sequence: TGCGCCAGCAGCTTGGAGGGGGTAACAGATACGCAGTATTTT. As protein: CASSLEGVTDTQYF.

The rearrangement joins TRBV4-1 to TRBJ2-2; maybe TRBD1 (6 bases). The CDR3 totals 16 residues. The germline V gene has CDR1 MGHRA and CDR2 YSYEKL. With 3 bases removed from V and 0 bases from J, the gap between germline ends came to 11 bases. CDR3 amino acids: CASSQETGSNTGELFF. CDR3 DNA sequence: TGCGCCAGCAGCCAGGAAACAGGGTCGAACACCGGGGAGCTGTTTTTT.

The V and J genes are TRBV15 and TRBJ2-3; 11 bases are a match to TRBD2. V lost 8 bases and J lost 3; bases outside the gene matches: 4. Germline assignment: CDR1 LNHNV and CDR2 YYDKDF (reference sequence). CDR3 length: 14 residues. The CDR3 spells CATGWTSGTDTQYF. The DNA of the CDR3 is TGTGCCACCGGCTGGACTAGCGGGACAGATACGCAGTATTTT.

This clonotype was detected many times. This sequence joins TRBV20-1 and TRBJ1-1; D is undetermined. V gave up 6 bases and J gave up 0 bases, with 11 bases separating them. Germline V lookup: CDR1 DFQATT, CDR2 SNEGSKA (reference sequence). The CDR3 loop spans 13 amino acids. The CDR3 DNA reads TGCAGTGCGTGGACCAGCATGAACACTGAAGCTTTCTTT. Its translation is CSAWTSMNTEAFF.

The rearrangement uses TRBV4-2 and TRBJ2-7; 10 bases map to TRBD2. This CDR3 is built from 15 residues. CDR1 LGHNA and CDR2 YNFKEQ come from the germline V gene. The ends lost 5 bases at V and 1 base at J; junction bases unmatched: 5. This chain's CDR3 is CASSEGSGGSYEQYF. The CDR3 nucleotides are TGTGCCAGCAGCGAAGGTAGCGGGGGGTCCTACGAGCAGTACTTC.

This clonotype was seen only a few times. The chain recombines TRBV2 with TRBJ2-2; possible D gene TRBD1, 7 bases. The CDR3 extends over 15 amino acids. V was cut by 6 bases and J by 3 bases, with 14 bases left in between. CDR1 and CDR2 (germline): SNHLY, FYNNEI. CDR3 in amino acids: CASRKEGADTGELFF. The CDR3 bases are TGTGCCAGCAGGAAGGAGGGGGCCGACACCGGGGAGCTGTTTTTT. The full variable domain, with the rest looked up from reference TRBV2 and TRBJ2-2, is EPEVTQTPSHQVTQMGQEVILRCVPISNHLYFYWYRQILGQKVEFLVSFYNNEISEKSEIFDDQFSVERPDGSNFTLKIRSTKLEDSAMYFCASRKEGADTGELFFGEGSRLTVL.

At least ten counts were recorded for this clonotype. V and J are TRBV7-8 and TRBJ2-1; maybe TRBD2 (6 bases). V gave up 0 bases and J gave up 4 bases, with 10 bases separating them. Looked up from germline, CDR1 is SGHVS and CDR2 is FQNEAQ. There are 15 residues in the CDR3. This CDR3 is CASSLASGVYNEQFF. CDR3 DNA: TGTGCCAGCAGCTTAGCTAGCGGAGTTTACAATGAGCAGTTCTTC.

This clonotype was recorded a few times. The chain has TRBV28 and TRBJ1-2; D might be TRBD1 (6 bases). Germline CDR1 reads MDHEN; CDR2 reads SYDVKM. The CDR3 covers 15 residues. V was shortened by 6 bases and J by 1 base, with 15 bases between the two germline ends. The DNA for the CDR3 is TGTGCCAGCAGGACTCAGCAGGGGTATAACTATGGCTACACCTTC. Its protein product is CASRTQQGYNYGYTF.

This clonotype showed up just a few times. J is TRBJ1-2 and V is TRBV20-1; 9 bases agree with TRBD1. Germline CDR1 reads DFQATT; CDR2 reads SNEGSKA (reference sequence). V lost 1 base to trimming and J lost 3 bases; unmatched junction nucleotides: 3. The CDR3 is made up of 14 amino acids. CDR3 sequence (DNA): TGCAGTGCTAGAGGGGACAGGGATCACTATGGCTACACCTTC. Translated: CSARGDRDHYGYTF.

V usage is TRBV18 and J usage is TRBJ1-4; no clear D gene. The CDR3 extends over 15 amino acids. The V gene's germline CDR1 is KGHSH and CDR2 LQKENI. V was cut by 3 bases and J by 8 bases, with 16 bases left in between. The CDR3 spells CASSPPQPPREKLFF. The CDR3 nucleotides read TGTGCCAGCTCACCTCCTCAGCCACCTCGGGAAAAACTGTTTTTT.

In this sample, this clonotype turned up many times. V gene TRBV27 combines with J gene TRBJ1-1; TRBD1 aligns across 9 bases. The CDR3 contains 14 residues. V trimming: 7 bases; J trimming: 1 base; junction bases outside the gene matches: 4. CDR1 MNHEY and CDR2 SMNVEV come from the germline V gene (reference sequence). In DNA, the CDR3 is TGTGCCAGCAAAAGGACAGGGGCGAACACTGAAGCTTTCTTT. Encoded protein: CASKRTGANTEAFF.

In this sample, this clonotype turned up a few times. This chain joins TRBV5-1 and TRBJ2-2; a weak D match, TRBD2 (5 bases). Germline V lookup: CDR1 SGHRS, CDR2 YFSETQ. Between the trimmed V and J ends, which lost 4 bases and 3 bases, there was a span of 7 bases. The CDR3 extends over 13 amino acids. This CDR3 reads CASSPGYTGELFF. The CDR3 DNA follows: TGCGCCAGCAGCCCGGGATACACCGGGGAGCTGTTTTTT.

The gene calls are TRBV21-1 and TRBJ2-7; TRBD1 is the table's D call and was not checked against the DNA. TRBV21-1 is termed a pseudogene. The CDR3 extends over 15 amino acids. CDR3 coding DNA: TGTGCCAGCAGAATATCCCACAGGGTATTCTACGAGCAGTACTTC. Its protein product is CASRISHRVFYEQYF.

This clonotype came up a few times. The CDR3 protein is CASSEQNTEAFF. In DNA form, the CDR3 reads TGCGCCAGCAGTGAACAGAACACTGAAGCTTTCTTT. V gene TRBV10-1 combines with J gene TRBJ1-1; D not resolved. Looked up from germline, CDR1 is WNHNN and CDR2 is SYGVQD (reference sequence). V was trimmed by 3 bases and J by 1 base, leaving 3 bases between them. CDR3 length: 12 amino acids.

The chain uses TRBV30 and TRBJ1-1; D may be TRBD1 (6 bases). The V gene lost 3 bases and the J gene lost 8 bases, with 10 bases spanning the gap. CDR1 and CDR2 from the germline V gene are GTSNPN and SVGIG (reference sequence). The length of the CDR3 is 11 residues. CDR3 DNA: TGTGCCTGGAGCCACCAGGGGGAAGCTTTCTTT. Amino acids: CAWSHQGEAFF.

At least ten counts were recorded for this clonotype. For the CDR3, the DNA is TGTGCCAGCAGCCAGGTCTTGACGTCAAGCACAGATACGCAGTATTTT. Protein sequence: CASSQVLTSSTDTQYF. The chain combines TRBV6-5 with TRBJ2-3, with D unclear. In germline, CDR1 is MNHEY, CDR2 SVGAGI. V shed 6 bases and J shed 0 bases, with 16 bases lying between them. The CDR3 contains 16 residues.

This clonotype occurred a few times. The rearrangement joins TRBV4-2 to TRBJ2-7; D remains unclear. Trimming took 1 base from V and 6 from J, leaving 7 bases between them. Per the germline V gene, CDR1 is LGHNA and CDR2 is YNFKEQ. The CDR3 contains 12 residues. The CDR3 region is CASSQGAREQYF. CDR3 sequence (DNA): TGTGCCAGCAGCCAAGGAGCACGCGAGCAGTACTTC.

This clonotype was seen at least ten times. The rearrangement uses TRBV12-3 or TRBV12-4 and TRBJ1-1; tentative D call: TRBD1 (5 bases). The CDR3 runs 14 residues. V was clipped by 7 bases and J by 2 bases, with 14 bases between them. The CDR3 here is CASTPGHANTEAFF. The DNA of the CDR3 is TGTGCCAGCACCCCCGGACACGCTAACACTGAAGCTTTCTTT.

This clonotype has ten or more counts. J is TRBJ2-1 and V is TRBV6-6; 9 nucleotides align to TRBD2. The germline V gene encodes CDR1 MNHNY and CDR2 SVGAGI (reference sequence). With 5 bases clipped from V and 6 bases from J, the junction kept 8 bases outside the gene matches. This CDR3 is 15 amino acids long. The CDR3 loop is CASSTRPAGGNEQFF. DNA for the CDR3: TGTGCCAGCAGTACCAGGCCAGCGGGAGGCAATGAGCAGTTCTTC.

This clonotype was found a few times. The chain uses TRBV11-2 and TRBJ2-3; D is perhaps TRBD1 or TRBD2 (6 bases each). Germline values: CDR1 SGHAT, CDR2 FQNNGV. The ends were cut back, 6 bases at V and 1 base at J, with 14 bases in the middle. The length of the CDR3 is 15 residues. The CDR3 bases are TGTGCCAGCAGACCCCTGGGGGGCGGCACAGATACGCAGTATTTT. This sequence encodes CASRPLGGGTDTQYF.

The rearrangement joins TRBV28 to TRBJ2-7; no firm D call. V lost 7 bases and J lost 4, with 17 bases in between. CDR3 length equals 14 residues. Germline lookup yields CDR1 MDHEN and CDR2 SYDVKM. The CDR3 here is CASIHSSGAYEQYF. CDR3 DNA: TGTGCCAGCATACACTCTTCGGGTGCTTACGAGCAGTACTTC.

V gene TRBV29-1 combines with J gene TRBJ1-2, with 10 nucleotides matching TRBD1. This CDR3 has 15 amino acids. Germline trimming cut 7 bases from V and 8 bases from J; bases unmatched to any gene: 16. CDR1 and CDR2 from the germline V gene are SQVTM and ANQGSEA. This CDR3 reads CSAGALAGTGVGYTF. CDR3 nucleotide sequence: TGCAGCGCTGGGGCCCTCGCCGGGACAGGGGTCGGCTACACCTTC.

The chain carries TRBV6-2 or TRBV6-3 and TRBJ2-2; maybe TRBD2 (6 bases). CDR3 length equals 15 residues. Trimming removed 7 bases from V and 5 bases from J, with 17 bases in between. Germline V gives CDR1 MNHEY, CDR2 SVGEGT. CDR3 sequence: CASNPGLYETGELFF. CDR3 bases: TGTGCCAGCAACCCGGGACTTTACGAGACCGGGGAGCTGTTTTTT.

The gene calls are TRBV12-3 or TRBV12-4 and TRBJ2-1; D possibly matches TRBD1 or TRBD2 (5 bases each). V lost 2 bases and J 10 bases, leaving 18 bases between the germline ends. CDR3 size: 15 residues. CDR3 in DNA: TGTGCCAGCAGTTTAATTGGGACCGGGTCGGAGGAGCAGTTCTTC. This gives the protein CASSLIGTGSEEQFF.